This T cell receptor beta chain was identified during a study of blood T cell repertoires in COVID-19. The wider study: T cells, B-cell-depleted T cells, or PBMCs supplied cDNA or gDNA.

Profiled with immunoSEQ multiplex PCR; TCRdb holds only in-frame clones, not every one. The sample lists roughly 200,000 clones, roughly 83% occurring once. CDR3 length equals 16 residues. V shed 6 bases and J shed 2 bases, with 17 bases lying between them. The germline gives CDR1 SNHLY, CDR2 FYNNEI. Those enrolled in Seattle joined during active infection and were followed longitudinally afterward. The V and J genes are TRBV2 and TRBJ1-3, with D tentatively TRBD1 (5 bases). The source of this sequence is a middle-aged woman with COVID-19, enrolled during active disease. Sequencing was done on a sample of peripheral blood. In DNA, the CDR3 is TGTGCCAGCAGGACCATTCTGGGGGGGGCTGGAAACACCATATATTTT. Translating gives CASRTILGGAGNTIYF. The full variable domain, rest sourced from reference TRBV2 and TRBJ1-3, is EPEVTQTPSHQVTQMGQEVILRCVPISNHLYFYWYRQILGQKVEFLVSFYNNEISEKSEIFDDQFSVERPDGSNFTLKIRSTKLEDSAMYFCASRTILGGAGNTIYFGEGSWLTVV.